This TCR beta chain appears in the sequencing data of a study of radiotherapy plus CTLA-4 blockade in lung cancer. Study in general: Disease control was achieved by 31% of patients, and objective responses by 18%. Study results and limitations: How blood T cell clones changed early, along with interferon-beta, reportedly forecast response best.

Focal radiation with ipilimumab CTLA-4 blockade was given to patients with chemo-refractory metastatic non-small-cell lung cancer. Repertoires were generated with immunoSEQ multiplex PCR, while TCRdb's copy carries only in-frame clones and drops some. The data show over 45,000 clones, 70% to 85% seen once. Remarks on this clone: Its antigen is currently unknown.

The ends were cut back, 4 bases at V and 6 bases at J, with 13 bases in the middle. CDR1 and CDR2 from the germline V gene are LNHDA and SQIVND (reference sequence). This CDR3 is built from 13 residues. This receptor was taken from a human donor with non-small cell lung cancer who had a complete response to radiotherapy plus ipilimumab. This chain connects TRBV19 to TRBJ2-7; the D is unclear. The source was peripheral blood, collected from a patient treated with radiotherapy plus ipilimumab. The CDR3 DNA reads TGTGCCAGTAGTACCCAGGCTGGGCTCGAGCAGTACGTC. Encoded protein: CASSTQAGLEQYV.